The 18 T cell receptor beta chains below were found in one sample sequenced in a study of control samples from healthy donors and cancer patients. Repertoires were generated with immunoSEQ multiplex PCR, while TCRdb's copy carries only in-frame clones and drops some. The sample includes under 100,000 clones, around 89% of them seen just once. Input material: blood. The receptors derive from a woman in her sixties or seventies in good health.

The chain carries TRBV6-5 and TRBJ1-6, with 11 bases lining up with TRBD1. Germline V gene data show CDR1 as MNHEY and CDR2 as SVGAGI. The CDR3 is 14 residues long. V lost 6 bases to trimming and J lost 14 bases; unmatched junction nucleotides: 9. The CDR3 bases are TGTGCCAGCAGCTCCGGGACAGGGGGTAGGACCCTCCACTTT. This encodes CASSSGTGGRTLHF.

The table lists this clone with a few counts. V gene TRBV7-2 combines with J gene TRBJ1-5; no clear D gene. The CDR3 runs 14 residues. The V gene's germline CDR1 is SGHTA and CDR2 FQGNSA. The V end was cut by 4 bases, the J end by 0 bases, with 7 bases between. The CDR3 sequence: CASSSWASNQPQHF. The CDR3, as DNA: TGTGCCAGCAGCTCATGGGCTAGCAATCAGCCCCAGCATTTT.

The CDR3 DNA is TGCGCCAGCAGCCAAGGGGAGTTACTAGGAGGAGATACGCAGTATTTT. This encodes CASSQGELLGGDTQYF. The V gene is TRBV4-1, the J gene TRBJ2-3, with TRBD2 as a possible D gene (5 bases). V gave up 1 base and J gave up 5 bases, with 16 bases separating them. From germline, CDR1 is MGHRA and CDR2 YSYEKL. The CDR3 has 16 amino acids.

V usage is TRBV19 and J usage is TRBJ1-5; TRBD1 agrees at 8 bases. Germline V CDR1 and CDR2: LNHDA, SQIVND (reference sequence). Unmatched junction bases numbered 8, after V lost 3 bases and J lost 4 bases. This CDR3 spans 16 amino acids. The CDR3 DNA is TGTGCCAGTAGTATTTGGCAGGGGGCAGGGAATCAGCCCCAGCATTTT. It specifies CASSIWQGAGNQPQHF.

The chain is built from TRBV30 and TRBJ1-5; maybe TRBD1 (6 bases). This CDR3 has 14 amino acids. Trimming left V 3 bases short and J 4 bases short, with 13 bases between. Per the germline V gene, CDR1 is GTSNPN and CDR2 is SVGIG (reference sequence). The CDR3 here is CAWRGQGTNQPQHF. For the CDR3, the DNA is TGTGCCTGGAGAGGGCAGGGGACTAATCAGCCCCAGCATTTT. Full variable domain (outside the CDR3, taken from reference TRBV30 and TRBJ1-5): SQTIHQWPATLVQPVGSPLSLECTVEGTSNPNLYWYRQAAGRGLQLLFYSVGIGQISSEVPQNLSASRPQDRQFILSSKKLLLSDSGFYLCAWRGQGTNQPQHFGDGTRLSIL.

The CDR3 sequence: CAWSVSGDQPQHF. The CDR3 DNA is TGTGCCTGGAGTGTTTCAGGCGATCAGCCCCAGCATTTT. The chain uses TRBV30 and TRBJ1-5; unclear D gene. The germline V gene encodes CDR1 GTSNPN and CDR2 SVGIG (reference sequence). V shed 0 bases and J shed 5 bases, with 8 bases lying between them. The CDR3 has 13 residues. The full variable domain, rest sourced from reference TRBV30 and TRBJ1-5, is SQTIHQWPATLVQPVGSPLSLECTVEGTSNPNLYWYRQAAGRGLQLLFYSVGIGQISSEVPQNLSASRPQDRQFILSSKKLLLSDSGFYLCAWSVSGDQPQHFGDGTRLSIL.

This clone was recorded once. The V call is TRBV5-6, the J call TRBJ1-5; D not certain. V was clipped by 4 bases and J by 2 bases, with 16 bases between them. This CDR3 has 16 amino acids. The germline CDR1 and CDR2 sequences are SGHDT and YYEEEE. The CDR3 region is CASSPSGIGGNQPQHF. CDR3 bases: TGTGCCAGCAGCCCCAGCGGGATTGGGGGCAATCAGCCCCAGCATTTT.

The chain recombines TRBV7-9 with TRBJ2-1; D is perhaps TRBD1 (6 bases). Germline CDR1 SEHNR, CDR2 FQNEAQ (reference sequence). V lost 2 bases, J lost 7 bases, and 6 bases lay in between. The CDR3 length is 12 residues. The CDR3 region is CASSLQGNEQFF. The CDR3 bases are TGTGCCAGCAGCTTACAGGGGAATGAGCAGTTCTTC.

The V call is TRBV7-8, the J call TRBJ1-1, with a weak D call TRBD1 (6 bases). Trimming took 5 bases from V and 1 from J, leaving 17 bases between them. Germline CDR1 SGHVS, CDR2 FQNEAQ. There are 16 residues in the CDR3. Here the CDR3 reads CASSPSGGSRNTEAFF. CDR3 bases: TGTGCCAGCAGCCCCTCGGGGGGCAGCCGGAACACTGAAGCTTTCTTT.

The rearrangement joins TRBV11-2 to TRBJ1-1; the D is unclear. Germline V gene data show CDR1 as SGHAT and CDR2 as FQNNGV. The CDR3 runs 12 residues. With 4 bases removed from V and 5 bases from J, the gap between germline ends came to 8 bases. DNA of the CDR3: TGTGCCAGCAGCTCTGCGAGGACTGAAGCTTTCTTT. Its protein is CASSSARTEAFF.

The chain employs TRBV30 and TRBJ1-1; perhaps TRBD1 as D (6 bases). The CDR3 has 13 residues. V shed 4 bases and J shed 6 bases, with 15 bases lying between them. Germline V gives CDR1 GTSNPN, CDR2 SVGIG (reference sequence). CDR3 region: CAWIRDTQAEAFF. The CDR3 bases are TGTGCCTGGATTCGGGACACCCAGGCTGAAGCTTTCTTT.

The J gene is TRBJ1-2, the V gene TRBV5-1; D is unresolved. CDR3 length: 16 residues. Germline V gene lookup returns CDR1 SGHRS and CDR2 YFSETQ. Trimming left V 4 bases short and J 2 bases short, with 18 bases between. DNA for the CDR3: TGCGCCAGCAGCCCCTCCCCGGGCAGGAGCAACTATGGCTACACCTTC. It is translated as CASSPSPGRSNYGYTF.

This chain links TRBV27 with TRBJ1-2; the match to TRBD1 covers 11 bases. This CDR3 comprises 15 residues. The V gene end was trimmed by 6 bases and the J gene end by 6 bases; junction bases not matched to a gene: 9. Per germline, CDR1 MNHEY and CDR2 SMNVEV (reference sequence). The chain's CDR3 is CASSRSTGQGDGYTF. Written as DNA, the CDR3 is TGTGCCAGCAGCCGATCCACGGGACAGGGGGATGGCTACACCTTC.

This clone has just a few counts. The chain recombines TRBV7-2 with TRBJ2-7; 9 bases line up with TRBD2. The CDR3 covers 19 residues. Germline V gene sequence: CDR1 SGHTA, CDR2 FQGNSA. V lost 0 bases, J lost 3 bases, and 15 bases stayed unmatched. The CDR3 DNA reads as TGTGCCAGCAGCTTAGCGACTGTGTACGGGCTAGCGGGGAACTACGAGCAGTACTTC. Its translation: CASSLATVYGLAGNYEQYF. Full variable domain (rest looked up from reference TRBV7-2 and TRBJ2-7): GAGVSQSPSNKVTEKGKDVELRCDPISGHTALYWYRQSLGQGLEFLIYFQGNSAPDKSGLPSDRFSAERTGGSVSTLTIQRTQQEDSAVYLCASSLATVYGLAGNYEQYFGPGTRLTVT.

The V gene is TRBV3-1 (or the pseudogene TRBV3-2), the J gene TRBJ2-3, with 11 bases matching TRBD1. V trimming: 5 bases; J trimming: 3 bases; junction bases outside the gene matches: 4. Germline V gene lookup returns CDR1 LGHDT and CDR2 YNNKEL (reference sequence). The CDR3 covers 15 residues. The CDR3 here is CASSWTGGGTDTQYF. CDR3 sequence (DNA): TGTGCCAGCAGCTGGACAGGGGGCGGAACAGATACGCAGTATTTT.

CDR3 region: CASSEARRTNEKLFF. The DNA of the CDR3 is TGTGCCAGCAGTGAAGCAAGGCGAACTAATGAAAAACTGTTTTTT. The V gene is TRBV6-1, the J gene TRBJ1-4, with D unclear. There are 15 residues in the CDR3. Germline values: CDR1 MNHNS, CDR2 SASEGT. With 0 bases removed from V and 1 base from J, the gap between germline ends came to 6 bases.

The gene calls are TRBV12-5 and TRBJ1-2; tentatively, D is TRBD1 (5 bases). Trimming took off 1 base at V and 4 bases at J, with 7 bases between the two ends. The CDR3 length is 13 residues. Germline V gives CDR1 LGHNT, CDR2 FRNRAP. CDR3 nucleotides: TGTGCTAGTGGTTTGGAAACAGGCTATGGCTACACCTTC. It codes for CASGLETGYGYTF.

The chain links TRBV5-4 to TRBJ1-5, with a tentative D call TRBD1 (5 bases). The CDR3 covers 14 residues. Germline CDR1 and CDR2: SGHNT and YYREEE (reference sequence). Trimming pared 3 bases from V and 10 bases from J, leaving 17 bases between. CDR3: CASSSSQGLGPQHF. The CDR3 coding sequence is TGTGCCAGCAGCTCGTCTCAGGGCCTCGGACCCCAGCATTTT.